This record covers a single T cell receptor (beta chain). The data were produced by immunoSEQ multiplex PCR, yet TCRdb's version contains in-frame clones alone and is incomplete. The repertoire includes approximately 280,000 clones, roughly 89% of them detected once, and about 4.2% sits in the top ten. The data were obtained in a study of blood T cell repertoires in COVID-19. For the study at large: T cells, B-cell-depleted T cells, or PBMCs supplied cDNA or gDNA.

Looked up from germline, CDR1 is MGHRA and CDR2 is YSYEKL. The CDR3 runs to 16 residues. The J segment lost 8 bases and the V segment lost 1 base, leaving 7 bases of the junction unmatched. The sequence derives from a man aged 40-50 years with acute or convalescent COVID-19. This rearrangement joins TRBV4-1 to TRBJ2-1; 11 nucleotides match TRBD1. Sequencing used peripheral blood. The CDR3 nucleotides are TGCGCCAGCAGCCAAGTAATTGGGACAGGGGGATATGAGCAGTTCTTC. Translating gives CASSQVIGTGGYEQFF.